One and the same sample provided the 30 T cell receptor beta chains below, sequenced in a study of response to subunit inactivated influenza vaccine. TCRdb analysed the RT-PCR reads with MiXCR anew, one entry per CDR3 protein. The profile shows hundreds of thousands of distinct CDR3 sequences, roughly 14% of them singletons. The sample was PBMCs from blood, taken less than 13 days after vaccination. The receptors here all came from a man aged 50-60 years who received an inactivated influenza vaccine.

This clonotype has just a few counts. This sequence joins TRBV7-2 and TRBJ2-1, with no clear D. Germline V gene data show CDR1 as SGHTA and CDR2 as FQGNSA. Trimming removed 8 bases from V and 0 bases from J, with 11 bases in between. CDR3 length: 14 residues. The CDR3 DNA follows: TGTGCCAGCTGCTCCAGCGACTCCTACAATGAGCAGTTCTTC. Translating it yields CASCSSDSYNEQFF.

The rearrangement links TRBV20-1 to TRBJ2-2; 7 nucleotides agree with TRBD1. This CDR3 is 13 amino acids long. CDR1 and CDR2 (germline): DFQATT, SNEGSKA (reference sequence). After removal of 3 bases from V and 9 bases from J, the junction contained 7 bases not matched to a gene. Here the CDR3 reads CSASRGNGRELFF. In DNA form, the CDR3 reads TGCAGTGCTAGCAGGGGGAATGGGCGGGAGCTGTTTTTT.

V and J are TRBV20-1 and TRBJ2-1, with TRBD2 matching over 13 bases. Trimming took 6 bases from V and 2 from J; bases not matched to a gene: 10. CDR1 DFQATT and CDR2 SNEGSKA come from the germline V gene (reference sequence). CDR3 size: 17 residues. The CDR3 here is CSATPGLAGRTYNEQFF. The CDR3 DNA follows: TGCAGTGCGACTCCGGGACTAGCGGGACGCACCTACAATGAGCAGTTCTTC.

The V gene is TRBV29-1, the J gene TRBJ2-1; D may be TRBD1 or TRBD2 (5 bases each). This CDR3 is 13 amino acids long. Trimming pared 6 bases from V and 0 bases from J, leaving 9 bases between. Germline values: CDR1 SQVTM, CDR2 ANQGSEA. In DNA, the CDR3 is TGCAGCGTGGGAGACAGCTCCTACAATGAGCAGTTCTTC. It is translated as CSVGDSSYNEQFF.

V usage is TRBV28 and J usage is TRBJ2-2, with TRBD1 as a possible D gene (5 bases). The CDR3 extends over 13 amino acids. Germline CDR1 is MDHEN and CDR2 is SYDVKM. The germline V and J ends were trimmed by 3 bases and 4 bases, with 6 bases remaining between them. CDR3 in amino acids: CASSFTGTGELFF. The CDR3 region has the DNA TGTGCCAGCAGTTTCACAGGCACCGGGGAGCTGTTTTTT.

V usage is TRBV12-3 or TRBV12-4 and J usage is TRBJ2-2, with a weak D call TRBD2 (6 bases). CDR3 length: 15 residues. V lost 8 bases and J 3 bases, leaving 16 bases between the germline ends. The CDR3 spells CASSKRQRDTGELFF. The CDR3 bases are TGTGCCAGCTCGAAGCGGCAGCGGGACACCGGGGAGCTGTTTTTT.

CDR3 nucleotide sequence: TGTGCCAGCAGCCATAGCGGGACAACCGGGGAGCTGTTTTTT. Translation: CASSHSGTTGELFF. The chain combines TRBV7-2 with TRBJ2-2; 8 bases line up with TRBD2. CDR1 and CDR2 (germline): SGHTA, FQGNSA. V lost 5 bases, J lost 5 bases, and 4 bases stayed unmatched. This CDR3 is 14 amino acids long.

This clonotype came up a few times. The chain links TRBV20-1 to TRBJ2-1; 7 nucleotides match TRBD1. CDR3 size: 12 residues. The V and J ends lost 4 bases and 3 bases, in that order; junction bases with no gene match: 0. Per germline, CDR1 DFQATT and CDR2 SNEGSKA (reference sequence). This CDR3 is CSANRGYNEQFF. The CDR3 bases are TGCAGTGCTAACAGGGGCTACAATGAGCAGTTCTTC.

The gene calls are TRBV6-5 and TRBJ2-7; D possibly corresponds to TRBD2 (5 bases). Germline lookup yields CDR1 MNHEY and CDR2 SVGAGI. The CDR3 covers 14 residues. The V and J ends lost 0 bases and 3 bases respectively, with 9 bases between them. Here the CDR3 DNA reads TGTGCCAGCAGTTACTCAGGAGGCGTCTACGAGCAGTACTTC. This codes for CASSYSGGVYEQYF.

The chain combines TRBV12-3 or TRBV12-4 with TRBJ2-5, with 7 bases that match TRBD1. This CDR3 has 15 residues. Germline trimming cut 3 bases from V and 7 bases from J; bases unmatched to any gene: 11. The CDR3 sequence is CASSFRGRVVGTQYF. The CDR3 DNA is TGTGCCAGCAGTTTTAGGGGGCGGGTGGTAGGGACCCAGTACTTC.

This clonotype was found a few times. CDR3 protein: CASSSGTYGSYEQYF. In DNA, the CDR3 is TGTGCCAGCAGCTCGGGGACTTACGGATCCTACGAGCAGTACTTC. The chain links TRBV5-6 to TRBJ2-7, with a possible D match to TRBD2 (6 bases). CDR3 size: 15 residues. The germline V and J ends were trimmed by 3 bases and 1 base, with 14 bases remaining between them. The germline V gene has CDR1 SGHDT and CDR2 YYEEEE.

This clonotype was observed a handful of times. The CDR3 loop is CASRRIAGGSSYEQYF. The CDR3 DNA follows: TGTGCCAGCAGACGAATAGCGGGAGGGAGCTCCTACGAGCAGTACTTC. V and J are TRBV7-2 and TRBJ2-7; 11 positions match TRBD2. This CDR3 comprises 16 residues. Trimming cost V 6 bases and J 0 bases; bases outside gene matches: 7. From germline, CDR1 is SGHTA and CDR2 FQGNSA.

The CDR3 sequence is CASSFYQRSNTGELFF. In DNA, the CDR3 is TGTGCCAGCAGTTTCTACCAGCGGTCGAACACCGGGGAGCTGTTTTTT. This chain connects TRBV12-3 or TRBV12-4 to TRBJ2-2; a weak D match, TRBD2 (5 bases). This CDR3 comprises 16 residues. The V and J ends lost 3 bases and 0 bases respectively, with 11 bases between them.

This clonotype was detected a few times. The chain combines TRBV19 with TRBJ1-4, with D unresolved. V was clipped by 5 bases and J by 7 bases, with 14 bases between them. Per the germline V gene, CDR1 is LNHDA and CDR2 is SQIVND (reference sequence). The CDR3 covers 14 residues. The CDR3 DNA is TGTGCCAGTAGTCCAATCGGGGTCGGTGAAAAACTGTTTTTT. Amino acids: CASSPIGVGEKLFF.

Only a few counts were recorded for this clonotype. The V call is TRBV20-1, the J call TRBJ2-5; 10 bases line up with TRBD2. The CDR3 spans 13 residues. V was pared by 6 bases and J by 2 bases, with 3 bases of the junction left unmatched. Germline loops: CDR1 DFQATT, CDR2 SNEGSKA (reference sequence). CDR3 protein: CSAWTSGQETQYF. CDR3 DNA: TGCAGTGCCTGGACTAGCGGACAAGAGACCCAGTACTTC.

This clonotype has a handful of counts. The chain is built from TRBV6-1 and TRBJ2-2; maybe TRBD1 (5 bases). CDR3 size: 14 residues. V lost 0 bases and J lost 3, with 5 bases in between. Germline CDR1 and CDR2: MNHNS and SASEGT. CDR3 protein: CASSEARDTGELFF. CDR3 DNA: TGTGCCAGCAGTGAAGCCAGGGACACCGGGGAGCTGTTTTTT.

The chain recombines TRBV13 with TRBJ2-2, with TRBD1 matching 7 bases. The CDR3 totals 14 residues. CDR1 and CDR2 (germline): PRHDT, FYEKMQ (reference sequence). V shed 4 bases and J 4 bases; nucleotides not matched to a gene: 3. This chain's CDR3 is CASSWGQRTGELFF. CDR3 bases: TGTGCCAGCAGCTGGGGACAGCGCACCGGGGAGCTGTTTTTT.

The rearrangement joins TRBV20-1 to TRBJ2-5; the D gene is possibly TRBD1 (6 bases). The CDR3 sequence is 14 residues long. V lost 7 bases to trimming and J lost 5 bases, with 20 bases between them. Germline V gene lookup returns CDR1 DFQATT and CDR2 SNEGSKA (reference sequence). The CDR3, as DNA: TGCAGTGTAGTAGGCGGTGCTCAGGGGGAGACCCAGTACTTC. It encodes CSVVGGAQGETQYF.

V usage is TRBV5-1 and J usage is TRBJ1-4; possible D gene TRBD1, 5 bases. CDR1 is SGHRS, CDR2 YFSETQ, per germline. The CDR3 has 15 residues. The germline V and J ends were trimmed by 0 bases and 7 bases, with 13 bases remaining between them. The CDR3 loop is CASSLEGAGGEKLFF. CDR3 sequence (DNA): TGCGCCAGCAGCTTGGAAGGGGCGGGAGGTGAAAAACTGTTTTTT.

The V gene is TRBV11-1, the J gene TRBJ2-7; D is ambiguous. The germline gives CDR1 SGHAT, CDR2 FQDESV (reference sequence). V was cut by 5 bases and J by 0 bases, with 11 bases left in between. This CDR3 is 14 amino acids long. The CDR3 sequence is CASSPAAFSYEQYF. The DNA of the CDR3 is TGTGCCAGCAGCCCAGCAGCTTTCTCCTACGAGCAGTACTTC.

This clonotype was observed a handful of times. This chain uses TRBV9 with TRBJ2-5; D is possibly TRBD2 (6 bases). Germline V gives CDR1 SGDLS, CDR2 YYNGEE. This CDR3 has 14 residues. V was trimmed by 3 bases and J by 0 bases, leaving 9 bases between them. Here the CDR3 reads CASSGREYQETQYF. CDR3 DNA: TGTGCCAGCAGCGGACGGGAGTACCAAGAGACCCAGTACTTC.

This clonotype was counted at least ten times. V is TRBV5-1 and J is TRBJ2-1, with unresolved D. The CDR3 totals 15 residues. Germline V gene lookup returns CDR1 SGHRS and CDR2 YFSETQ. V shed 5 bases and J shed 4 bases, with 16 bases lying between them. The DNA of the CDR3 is TGCGCCAGCAGTCTGGCCCAGGCGGCGTACAATGAGCAGTTCTTC. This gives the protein CASSLAQAAYNEQFF. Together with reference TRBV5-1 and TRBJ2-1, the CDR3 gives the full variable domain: KAGVTQTPRYLIKTRGQQVTLSCSPISGHRSVSWYQQTPGQGLQFLFEYFSETQRNKGNFPGRFSGRQFSNSRSEMNVSTLELGDSALYLCASSLAQAAYNEQFFGPGTRLTVL.

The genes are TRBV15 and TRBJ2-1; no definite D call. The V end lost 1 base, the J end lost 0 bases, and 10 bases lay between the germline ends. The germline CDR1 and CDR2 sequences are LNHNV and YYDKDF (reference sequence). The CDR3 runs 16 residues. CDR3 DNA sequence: TGTGCCACCAGCAGAGGAGATCTAAGCTCCTACAATGAGCAGTTCTTC. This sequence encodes CATSRGDLSSYNEQFF. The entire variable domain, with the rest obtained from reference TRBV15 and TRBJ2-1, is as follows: DAMVIQNPRYQVTQFGKPVTLSCSQTLNHNVMYWYQQKSSQAPKLLFHYYDKDFNNEADTPDNFQSRRPNTSFCFLDIRSPGLGDTAMYLCATSRGDLSSYNEQFFGPGTRLTVL.

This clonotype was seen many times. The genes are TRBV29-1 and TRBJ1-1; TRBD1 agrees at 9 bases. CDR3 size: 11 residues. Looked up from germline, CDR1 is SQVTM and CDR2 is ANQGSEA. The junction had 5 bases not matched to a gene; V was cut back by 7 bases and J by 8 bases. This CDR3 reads CSAGQGIEAFF. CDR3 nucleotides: TGCAGCGCCGGACAGGGGATAGAAGCTTTCTTT.

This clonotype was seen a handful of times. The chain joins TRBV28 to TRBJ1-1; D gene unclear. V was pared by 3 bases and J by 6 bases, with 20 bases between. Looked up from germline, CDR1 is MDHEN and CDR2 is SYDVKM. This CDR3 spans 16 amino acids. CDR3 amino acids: CASSFGLGGKGAEAFF. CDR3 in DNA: TGTGCCAGCAGTTTTGGTTTAGGTGGGAAGGGCGCTGAAGCTTTCTTT.

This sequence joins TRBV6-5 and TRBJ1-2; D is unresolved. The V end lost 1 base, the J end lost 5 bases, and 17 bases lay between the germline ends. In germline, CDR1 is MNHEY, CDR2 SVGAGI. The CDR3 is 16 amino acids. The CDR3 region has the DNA TGTGCCAGCAGTTACTTGCTACGCTTAAATGGATATGGCTACACCTTC. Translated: CASSYLLRLNGYGYTF.

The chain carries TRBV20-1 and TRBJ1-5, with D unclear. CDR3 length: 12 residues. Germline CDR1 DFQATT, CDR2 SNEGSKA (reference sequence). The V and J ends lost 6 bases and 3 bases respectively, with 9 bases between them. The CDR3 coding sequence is TGCAGTGCGACGGGGATCAATCAGCCCCAGCATTTT. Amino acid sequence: CSATGINQPQHF.

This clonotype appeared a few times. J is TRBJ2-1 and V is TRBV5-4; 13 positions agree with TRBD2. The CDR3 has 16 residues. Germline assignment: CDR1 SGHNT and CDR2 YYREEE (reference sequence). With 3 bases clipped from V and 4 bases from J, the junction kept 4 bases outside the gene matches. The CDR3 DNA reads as TGTGCCAGCAGCTCCGGGACTAGCGGGATTTACAATGAGCAGTTCTTC. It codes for CASSSGTSGIYNEQFF.

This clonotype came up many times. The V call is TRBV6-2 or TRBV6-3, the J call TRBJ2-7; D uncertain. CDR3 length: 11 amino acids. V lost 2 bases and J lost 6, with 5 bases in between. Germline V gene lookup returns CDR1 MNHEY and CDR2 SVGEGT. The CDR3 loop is CASSYGSEQYF. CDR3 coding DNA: TGTGCCAGCAGTTACGGCTCCGAGCAGTACTTC.

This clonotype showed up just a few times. The CDR3: CSARDLKNTEAFF. CDR3 nucleotides: TGCAGTGCTAGAGATCTGAAAAACACTGAAGCTTTCTTT. The chain is built from TRBV20-1 and TRBJ1-1; D remains ambiguous. In germline, CDR1 is DFQATT, CDR2 SNEGSKA (reference sequence). The V end was cut by 0 bases, the J end by 2 bases, with 7 bases between. The CDR3 is 13 residues long.